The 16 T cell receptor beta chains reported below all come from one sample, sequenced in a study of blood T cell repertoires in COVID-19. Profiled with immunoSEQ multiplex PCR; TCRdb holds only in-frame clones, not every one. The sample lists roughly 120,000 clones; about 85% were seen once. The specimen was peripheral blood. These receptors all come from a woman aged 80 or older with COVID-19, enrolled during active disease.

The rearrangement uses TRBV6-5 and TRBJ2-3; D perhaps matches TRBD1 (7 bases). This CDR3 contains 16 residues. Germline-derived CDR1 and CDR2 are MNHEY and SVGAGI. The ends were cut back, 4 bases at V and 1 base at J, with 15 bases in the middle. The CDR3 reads CASSLNRGGGTDTQYF. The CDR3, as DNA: TGTGCCAGCAGTTTAAACAGGGGAGGTGGCACAGATACGCAGTATTTT.

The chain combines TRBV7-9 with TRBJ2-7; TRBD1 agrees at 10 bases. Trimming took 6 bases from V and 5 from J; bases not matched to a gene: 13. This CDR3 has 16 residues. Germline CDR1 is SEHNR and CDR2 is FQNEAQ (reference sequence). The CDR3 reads CASRFPGQGYKDEQYF. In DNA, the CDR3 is TGTGCCAGCAGGTTTCCGGGACAGGGGTATAAAGACGAGCAGTACTTC.

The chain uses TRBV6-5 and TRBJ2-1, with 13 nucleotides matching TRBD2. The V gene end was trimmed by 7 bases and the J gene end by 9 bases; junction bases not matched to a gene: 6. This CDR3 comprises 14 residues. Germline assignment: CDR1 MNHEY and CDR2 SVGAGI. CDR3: CASTTSGRGGEQFF. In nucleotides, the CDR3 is TGTGCCAGCACAACTAGCGGGAGGGGAGGTGAGCAGTTCTTC.

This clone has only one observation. CDR3 protein: CASSLERTPQSSYNEQFF. DNA for the CDR3: TGTGCCAGCAGCTTAGAGAGGACTCCCCAAAGCTCCTACAATGAGCAGTTCTTC. The chain joins TRBV11-2 to TRBJ2-1, with D maybe TRBD2 (5 bases). Deletions cut 0 bases from V and 0 bases from J, with 15 bases between. Germline CDR1 reads SGHAT; CDR2 reads FQNNGV. This CDR3 spans 18 amino acids.

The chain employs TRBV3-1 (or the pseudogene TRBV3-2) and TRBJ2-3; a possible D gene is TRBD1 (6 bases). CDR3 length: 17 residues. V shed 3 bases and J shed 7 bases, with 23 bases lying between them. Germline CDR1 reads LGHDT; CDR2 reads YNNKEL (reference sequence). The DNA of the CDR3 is TGTGCCAGCAGCCAGGACCTCGGCAGGGGAAGGGCAAATACGCAGTATTTT. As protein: CASSQDLGRGRANTQYF.

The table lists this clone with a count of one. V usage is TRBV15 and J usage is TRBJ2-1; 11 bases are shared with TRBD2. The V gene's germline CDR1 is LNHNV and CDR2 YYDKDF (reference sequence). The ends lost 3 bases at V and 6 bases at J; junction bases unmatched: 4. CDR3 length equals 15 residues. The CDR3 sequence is CATSSGLAGFNEQFF. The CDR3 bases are TGTGCCACCAGCAGCGGACTAGCGGGCTTCAATGAGCAGTTCTTC.

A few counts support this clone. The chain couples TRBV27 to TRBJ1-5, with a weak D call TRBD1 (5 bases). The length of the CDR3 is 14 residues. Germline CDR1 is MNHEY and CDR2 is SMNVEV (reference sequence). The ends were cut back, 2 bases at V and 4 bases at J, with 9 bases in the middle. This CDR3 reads CASSLGGINQPQHF. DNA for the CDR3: TGTGCCAGCAGTTTAGGGGGGATAAATCAGCCCCAGCATTTT.

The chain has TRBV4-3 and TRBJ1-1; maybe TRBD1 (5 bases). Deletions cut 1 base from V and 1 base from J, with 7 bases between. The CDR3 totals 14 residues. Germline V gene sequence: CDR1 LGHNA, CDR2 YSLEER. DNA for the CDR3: TGCGCCAGCAGCCAAGGGACACAGAACACTGAAGCTTTCTTT. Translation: CASSQGTQNTEAFF.

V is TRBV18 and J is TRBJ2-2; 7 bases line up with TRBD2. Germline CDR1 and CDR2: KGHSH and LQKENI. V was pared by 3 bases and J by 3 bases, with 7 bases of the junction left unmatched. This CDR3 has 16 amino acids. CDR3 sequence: CASSPRESGDTGELFF. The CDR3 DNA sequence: TGTGCCAGCTCACCGCGGGAGTCGGGGGACACCGGGGAGCTGTTTTTT.

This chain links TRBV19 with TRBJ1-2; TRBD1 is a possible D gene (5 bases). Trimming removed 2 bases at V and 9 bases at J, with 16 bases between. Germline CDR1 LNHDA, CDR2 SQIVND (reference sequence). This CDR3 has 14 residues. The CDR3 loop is CASSITSDRRRYTF. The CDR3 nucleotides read TGTGCCAGTAGTATAACATCCGACAGACGGCGCTACACCTTC.

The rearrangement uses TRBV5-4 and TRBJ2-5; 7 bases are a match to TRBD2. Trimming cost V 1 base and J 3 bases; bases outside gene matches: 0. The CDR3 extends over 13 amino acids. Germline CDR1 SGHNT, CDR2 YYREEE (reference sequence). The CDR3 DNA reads TGTGCCAGCAGCTTGAGCGGGAAAGAGACCCAGTACTTC. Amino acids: CASSLSGKETQYF.

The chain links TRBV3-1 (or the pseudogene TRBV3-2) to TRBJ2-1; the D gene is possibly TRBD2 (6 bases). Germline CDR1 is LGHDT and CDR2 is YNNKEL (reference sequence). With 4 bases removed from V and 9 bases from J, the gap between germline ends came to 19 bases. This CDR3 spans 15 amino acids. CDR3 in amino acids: CASSPRGGSEGEQFF. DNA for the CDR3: TGTGCCAGCAGCCCCCGAGGAGGGAGTGAGGGTGAGCAGTTCTTC.

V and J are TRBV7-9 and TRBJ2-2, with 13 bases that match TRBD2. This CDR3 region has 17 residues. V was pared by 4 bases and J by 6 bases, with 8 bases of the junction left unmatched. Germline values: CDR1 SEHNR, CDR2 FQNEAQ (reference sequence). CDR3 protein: CASSSQLAGGPAGELFF. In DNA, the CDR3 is TGTGCCAGCAGCTCCCAACTAGCGGGAGGGCCTGCCGGGGAGCTGTTTTTT. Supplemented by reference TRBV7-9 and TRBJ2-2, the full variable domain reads DTGVSQNPRHKITKRGQNVTFRCDPISEHNRLYWYRQTLGQGPEFLTYFQNEAQLEKSRLLSDRFSAERPKGSFSTLEIQRTEQGDSAMYLCASSSQLAGGPAGELFFGEGSRLTVL.

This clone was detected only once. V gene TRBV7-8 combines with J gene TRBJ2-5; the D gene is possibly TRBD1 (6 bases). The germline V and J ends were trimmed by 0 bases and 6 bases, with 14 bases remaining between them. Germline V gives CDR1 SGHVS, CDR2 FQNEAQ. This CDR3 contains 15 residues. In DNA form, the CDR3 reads TGTGCCAGCAGCTTAGCGCGCAGGGGAAAGCAGACCCAGTACTTC. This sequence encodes CASSLARRGKQTQYF.

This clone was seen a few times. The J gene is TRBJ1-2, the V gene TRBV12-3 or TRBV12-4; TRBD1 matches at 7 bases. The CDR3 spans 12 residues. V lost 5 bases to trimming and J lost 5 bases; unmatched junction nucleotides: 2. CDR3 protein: CASSIQGYGYTF. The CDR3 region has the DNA TGTGCCAGCAGTATACAGGGGTATGGCTACACCTTC.

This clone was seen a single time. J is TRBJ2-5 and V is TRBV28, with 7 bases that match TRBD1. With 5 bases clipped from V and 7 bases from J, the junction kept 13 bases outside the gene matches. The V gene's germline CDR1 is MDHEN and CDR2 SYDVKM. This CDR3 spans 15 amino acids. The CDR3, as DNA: TGTGCCAGCAGTCCTCCGGGACAGACAATCTTGACCCAGTACTTC. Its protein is CASSPPGQTILTQYF.